This note documents a single T cell receptor beta chain sequence. What it recognizes is unknown. The sample belongs to a study of persistence of HIV-infected CD4 T cells. Anti-CD3/anti-CD28 beads served as a nonspecific positive control stimulus. CD4+ T cells upregulating both CD40 ligand and CD69 were sorted as responding cells. Stimulated PBMCs had first been depleted of CD8+ T cells. Between the trimmed V and J ends, which lost 5 bases and 0 bases, there was a span of 11 bases. The germline gives CDR1 LNHDA, CDR2 SQIVND (reference sequence). This CDR3 comprises 15 residues. The libraries were made with immunoSEQ version 4 in survey mode. Generated by immunoSEQ multiplex PCR, the TCRdb table keeps only in-frame clones and is missing some. The sample gives about 45,000 clones, around 90% of which show up once; over 3% is in the top ten.

The rearrangement joins TRBV19 to TRBJ1-3; D is uncertain. Sequences were derived from CD4+ T cells sorted from PBMCs after roughly 19-hour stimulation, sampled from a patient who received antiretroviral therapy. The source is an adult woman with HIV who was CMV-seropositive. The CDR3 region has the DNA TGTGCCAGTAGTGCCGACGGGAACTCTGGAAACACCATATATTTT. Translated, it gives CASSADGNSGNTIYF.